The rows below give T cell receptor beta chains drawn from one sample of a study of cytomegalovirus exposure and HLA in healthy donors. TCRdb's table, derived via immunoSEQ multiplex PCR, lists solely in-frame clones and lacks some. The sample lists about 160,000 clones; roughly two thirds were seen once. Sequences were obtained from PBMCs. All receptors derive from a woman aged 25 to 39 in good health and CMV-seronegative. Each CDR3 is given with its conserved first and last residue. The order of the fields is V gene, J gene, clone size, D gene, CDR3 DNA, CDR3 protein. D genes are given only for firm matches. Clone size is shown for a subset of rows, as once, few, many or a class of expanded clone.

TRBV6-5,TRBJ2-3,.,TRBD2,TGTGCCAGCAGTCGAGCGGGAGGGAGCACAGATACGCAGTATTTT,CASSRAGGSTDTQYF
TRBV2,TRBJ2-2,few,.,TGTGCCAGCATGCAGGGTTTAACCGGGGAGCTGTTTTTT,CASMQGLTGELFF
TRBV9,TRBJ1-3,once,.,TGTGCCAGCAGCGCTCGACGAGGCTCTGGAAACACCATATATTTT,CASSARRGSGNTIYF
TRBV19,TRBJ2-2,.,TRBD2,TGTGCCAGTCGGACTAGTTGGGGCACCGGGGAGCTGTTTTTT,CASRTSWGTGELFF
TRBV30,TRBJ1-1,.,.,TGTGCCTGGGCAAAGACTAGGCCAGGGGCTTTCTTT,CAWAKTRPGAFF
TRBV28,TRBJ2-7,.,TRBD1,TGTGCCAGCAGTTTGGTACAGGGGTTCTACGAGCAGTACTTC,CASSLVQGFYEQYF
TRBV4-3,TRBJ2-1,once,.,TGCGCCAGCAGCCAAGAGGGGAGACCCAGTGAGCAGTTCTTC,CASSQEGRPSEQFF
TRBV7-6,TRBJ2-7,.,TRBD2,TGTGCCAGCAGCCAGGGACTAGCGGTGGCTGGAGAGCAGTACTTC,CASSQGLAVAGEQYF
TRBV7-2,TRBJ1-2,.,.,TGTGCCAGCAGCTTAGCGAGCCAGGGGCATGGCTACACCTTC,CASSLASQGHGYTF
TRBV4-1,TRBJ1-2,.,.,TGCGCCAGCAGCCAAGTAGGGGACTATGGCTACACCTTC,CASSQVGDYGYTF
TRBV18,TRBJ2-7,.,TRBD1,TGTGCCAGCTCACCACGCACAGGACAGGGGAATTCCTACGAGCAGTACTTC,CASSPRTGQGNSYEQYF
TRBV6-6,TRBJ2-2,.,TRBD1,TGTGCCAGCAGCCGGGGACAGGGCGGACCCGGGGAGCTGTTTTTT,CASSRGQGGPGELFF
TRBV15,TRBJ2-7,.,.,TGTGCCACCAGCAGGGGGGCAGAGACAGACGAGCAGTACTTC,CATSRGAETDEQYF
TRBV12-5,TRBJ1-2,.,.,TGTGCTAGTGGTTTGATCGGTACTAACTATGGCTACACCTTC,CASGLIGTNYGYTF
TRBV29-1,TRBJ2-1,few,TRBD1,TGCAGCGCCAGACAGGGACAGGGGGCTGAGCAGTTCTTC,CSARQGQGAEQFF
TRBV6-6,TRBJ1-6,.,.,TGTGCCAGCAGTCTGACGGGGGATTCACCCCTCCACTTT,CASSLTGDSPLHF
TRBV30,TRBJ1-1,few,.,TGTGCCTGGAGCCGTTCAGGGGCCCGGGAAGCTTTCTTT,CAWSRSGAREAFF
TRBV4-3,TRBJ2-2,.,TRBD1,TGCGCCAGCAGCCCCGAGGGGACAGGGGGTTCCGGGGAGCTGTTTTTT,CASSPEGTGGSGELFF
TRBV7-9,TRBJ2-5,.,TRBD1,TGTGCCAGCAGCCGAACGAGCAGGGGGGAGACCCAGTACTTC,CASSRTSRGETQYF
TRBV4-2,TRBJ2-5,.,TRBD1,TGTGCCAGCAGCCAAGTACAGGGGTGGCAAGAGACCCAGTACTTC,CASSQVQGWQETQYF
TRBV5-1,TRBJ2-5,once,TRBD1,TGCGCCAGCAGGAAATCAGGGGGCCAAGAGACCCAGTACTTC,CASRKSGGQETQYF
TRBV11-3,TRBJ1-5,.,TRBD1,TGTGCCAGCAGCTTAGGCAGGGGGTTAGGGCAGCCCCAGCATTTT,CASSLGRGLGQPQHF
TRBV5-1,TRBJ2-2,.,TRBD1,TGCGCCAGCAGCAGGGGGCCGGTGGAGAACACCGGGGAGCTGTTTTTT,CASSRGPVENTGELFF
TRBV25-1,TRBJ2-5,.,TRBD2,TGTGCCAGCAGAGGGGCTAGCGGGAGGAAGGAGGAGACCCAGTACTTC,CASRGASGRKEETQYF
TRBV29-1,TRBJ2-1,.,TRBD2,TGCAGCGTTGTCGGGGGTGCGGGGGGACACCAGTACAATGAGCAGTTCTTC,CSVVGGAGGHQYNEQFF
TRBV5-1,TRBJ2-7,.,.,TGCGCCAGCAGCTTGGGGGCCAGCACCTACGAGCAGTACTTC,CASSLGASTYEQYF
TRBV6-6,TRBJ2-2,.,.,TGTGCCAGCAGTTACATAACAGTTAACACCGGGGAGCTGTTTTTT,CASSYITVNTGELFF
TRBV5-5,TRBJ2-7,once,.,TGTGCCAGCAGCTCTCTGACAGGCACTATCTCCTACGAGCAGTACTTC,CASSSLTGTISYEQYF
TRBV7-9,TRBJ1-2,.,TRBD1,TGTGCCAGCAGCTCCGGACAGGCCTCCTATGGCTACACCTTC,CASSSGQASYGYTF
TRBV6-5,TRBJ1-5,.,.,TGTGCCAGCAGTTACGAGCTATATCAGCCCCAGCATTTT,CASSYELYQPQHF
TRBV5-1,TRBJ2-3,.,.,TGCGCCAGCAGCTTGATCCCTTCCTATAGCACAGATACGCAGTATTTT,CASSLIPSYSTDTQYF
TRBV5-6,TRBJ1-5,.,.,TGTGCCAGCAGCAAAACACAGGACCAGCCCCAGCATTTT,CASSKTQDQPQHF
TRBV18,TRBJ2-7,.,.,TGTGCCAGCTCACCGGGCAGCTCCTACGAGCAGTACTTC,CASSPGSSYEQYF
TRBV5-6,TRBJ2-7,.,.,TGTGCCAGCAGCCCCCCCGGGTGGTCCAGCCCCTACGAGCAGTACTTC,CASSPPGWSSPYEQYF
TRBV5-6,TRBJ2-7,few,.,TGTGCCAGCAGCTTGGGGTCCGGCGAGCAGTACTTC,CASSLGSGEQYF
TRBV7-9,TRBJ2-7,.,TRBD1,TGTGCCAGCAGCTCTAGCCCGGGACAGGGGAGGCCCTACGAGCAGTACTTC,CASSSSPGQGRPYEQYF
TRBV9,TRBJ2-1,.,TRBD2,TGTGCCAGCAACAAAGGGGCTAGCGGGGTATACAATGAGCAGTTCTTC,CASNKGASGVYNEQFF
TRBV7-3,TRBJ2-1,few,.,TGTGCCAGCAGCCAAAGCGGACCCTCCTACAATGAGCAGTTCTTC,CASSQSGPSYNEQFF
TRBV11-2,TRBJ2-5,.,.,TGTGCCAGCAGTCTCCAAGAGACCCAGTACTTC,CASSLQETQYF
TRBV6-5,TRBJ2-4,.,.,TGTGCCAGCAGTTACTCTCCAGGATCGAACATTCAGTACTTC,CASSYSPGSNIQYF
TRBV9,TRBJ2-1,.,TRBD2,TGTGCCAGCAGCCCCCGCAGCGGGAGGGACAATGAGCAGTTCTTC,CASSPRSGRDNEQFF
TRBV30,TRBJ2-1,.,.,TGTGCCTGGAGTCGAGCATACGAGCAGTTCTTC,CAWSRAYEQFF
TRBV5-1,TRBJ1-2,.,.,TGCGCCAGCAGCTTGGCCGGCGGAGACTATGGCTACACCTTC,CASSLAGGDYGYTF
TRBV25-1,TRBJ1-1,.,TRBD1,TGTGCCAGCCGGGACAGGGGGCAAACTGAAGCTTTCTTT,CASRDRGQTEAFF